This T cell receptor beta chain was sequenced for a study of blood T cell repertoires in COVID-19. Study context: T cells, B-cell-depleted T cells, or PBMCs supplied cDNA or gDNA.

Here immunoSEQ multiplex PCR was the method, and the copy in TCRdb shows in-frame clones only, minus some. The sample carries about 80,000 clones, around 81% recorded once. The CDR3 runs 15 residues. Germline-derived CDR1 and CDR2 are MDHEN and SYDVKM. Trimming shortened V by 4 bases and J by 4 bases, and 13 bases separated the two germline ends. A few counts support this clone. Sequencing was performed on peripheral blood. This rearrangement joins TRBV28 to TRBJ2-2; TRBD2 might be the D (5 bases). The source is a human donor in a cohort sampled during active COVID-19. The DNA of the CDR3 is TGTGCCAGCAGTTCTGAGGGCTTGGGCACCGGGGAGCTGTTTTTT. Protein: CASSSEGLGTGELFF.